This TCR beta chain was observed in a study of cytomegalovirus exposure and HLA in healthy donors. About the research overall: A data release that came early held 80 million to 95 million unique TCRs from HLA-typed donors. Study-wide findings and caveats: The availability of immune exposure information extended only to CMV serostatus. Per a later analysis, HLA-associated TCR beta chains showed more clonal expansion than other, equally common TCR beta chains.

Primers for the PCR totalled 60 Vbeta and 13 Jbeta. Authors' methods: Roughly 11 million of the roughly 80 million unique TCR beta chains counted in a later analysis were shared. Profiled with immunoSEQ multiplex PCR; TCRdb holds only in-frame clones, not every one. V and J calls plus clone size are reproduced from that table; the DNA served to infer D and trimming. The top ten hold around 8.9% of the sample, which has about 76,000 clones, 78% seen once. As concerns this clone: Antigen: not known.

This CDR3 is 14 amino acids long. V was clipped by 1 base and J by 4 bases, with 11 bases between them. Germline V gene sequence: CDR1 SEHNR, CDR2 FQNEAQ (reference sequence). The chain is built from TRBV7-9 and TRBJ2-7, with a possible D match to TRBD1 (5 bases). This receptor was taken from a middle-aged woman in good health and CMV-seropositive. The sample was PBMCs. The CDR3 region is CASSLVGQQYEQYF. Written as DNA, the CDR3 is TGTGCCAGCAGCTTAGTGGGGCAGCAATACGAGCAGTACTTC.